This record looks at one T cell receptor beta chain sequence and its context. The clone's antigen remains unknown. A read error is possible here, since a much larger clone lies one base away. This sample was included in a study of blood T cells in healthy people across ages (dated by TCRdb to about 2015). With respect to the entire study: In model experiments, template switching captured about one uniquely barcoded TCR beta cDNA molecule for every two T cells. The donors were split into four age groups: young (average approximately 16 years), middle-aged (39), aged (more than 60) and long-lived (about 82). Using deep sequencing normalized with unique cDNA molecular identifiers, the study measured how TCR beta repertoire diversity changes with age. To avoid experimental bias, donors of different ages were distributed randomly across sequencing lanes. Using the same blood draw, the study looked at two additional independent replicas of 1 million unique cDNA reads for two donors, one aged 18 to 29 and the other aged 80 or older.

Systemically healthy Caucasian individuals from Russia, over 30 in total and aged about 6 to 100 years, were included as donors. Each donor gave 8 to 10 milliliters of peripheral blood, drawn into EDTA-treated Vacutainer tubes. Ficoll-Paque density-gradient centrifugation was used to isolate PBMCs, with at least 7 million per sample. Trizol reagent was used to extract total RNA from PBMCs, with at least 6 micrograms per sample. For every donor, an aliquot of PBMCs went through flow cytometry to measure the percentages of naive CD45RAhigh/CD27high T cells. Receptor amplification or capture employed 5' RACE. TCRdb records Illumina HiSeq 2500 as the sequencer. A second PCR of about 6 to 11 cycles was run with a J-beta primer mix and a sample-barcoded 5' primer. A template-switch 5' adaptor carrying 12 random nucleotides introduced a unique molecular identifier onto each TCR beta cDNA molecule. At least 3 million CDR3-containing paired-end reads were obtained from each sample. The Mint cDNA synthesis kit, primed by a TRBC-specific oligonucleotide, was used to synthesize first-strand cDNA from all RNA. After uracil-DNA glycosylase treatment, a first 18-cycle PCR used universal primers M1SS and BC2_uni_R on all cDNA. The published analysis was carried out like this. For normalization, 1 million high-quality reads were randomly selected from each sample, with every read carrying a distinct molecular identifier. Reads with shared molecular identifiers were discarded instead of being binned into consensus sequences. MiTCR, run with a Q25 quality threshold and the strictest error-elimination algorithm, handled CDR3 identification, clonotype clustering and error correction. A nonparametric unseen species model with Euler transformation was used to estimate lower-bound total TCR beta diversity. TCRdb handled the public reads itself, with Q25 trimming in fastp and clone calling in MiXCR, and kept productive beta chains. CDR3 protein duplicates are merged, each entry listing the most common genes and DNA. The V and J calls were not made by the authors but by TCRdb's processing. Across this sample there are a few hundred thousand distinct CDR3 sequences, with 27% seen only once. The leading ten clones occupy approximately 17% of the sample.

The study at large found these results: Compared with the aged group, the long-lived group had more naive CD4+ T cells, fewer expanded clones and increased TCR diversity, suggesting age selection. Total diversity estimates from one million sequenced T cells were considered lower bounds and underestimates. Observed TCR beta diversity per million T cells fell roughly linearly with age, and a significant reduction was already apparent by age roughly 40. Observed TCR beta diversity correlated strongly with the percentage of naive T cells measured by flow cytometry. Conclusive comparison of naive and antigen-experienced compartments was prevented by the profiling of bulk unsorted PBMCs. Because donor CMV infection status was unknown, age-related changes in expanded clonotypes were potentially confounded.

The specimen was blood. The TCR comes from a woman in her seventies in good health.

The sequenced DNA: TGTGCCTGCAGACGGACAGGGGGACAAGAGACCCAGTACTTC. Its product reads: CACRRTGGQETQYF. The chain is assembled from TRBV6-2 or TRBV6-3 and TRBJ2-5, with TRBD1 identical over 10 junction bases. Taken from cysteine to phenylalanine, the CDR3 has 14 residues. The CDR3 DNA has 42 bases and is translated from base 1. For CDR1 and CDR2, the germline V gene lists MNHEY and SVGEGT.